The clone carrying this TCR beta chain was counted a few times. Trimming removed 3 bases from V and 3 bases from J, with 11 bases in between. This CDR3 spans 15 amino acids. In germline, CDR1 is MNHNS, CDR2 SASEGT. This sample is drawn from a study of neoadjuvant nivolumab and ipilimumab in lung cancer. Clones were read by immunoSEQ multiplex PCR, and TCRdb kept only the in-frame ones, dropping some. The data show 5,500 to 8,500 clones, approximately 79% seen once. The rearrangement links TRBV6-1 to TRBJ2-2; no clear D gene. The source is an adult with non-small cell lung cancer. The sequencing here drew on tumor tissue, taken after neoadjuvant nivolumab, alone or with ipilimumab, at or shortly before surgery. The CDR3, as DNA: TGTGCCAGCAGTGAGATGGCGTCTTACACCGGGGAGCTGTTTTTT. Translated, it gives CASSEMASYTGELFF.